Listed below are T cell receptor beta chains from one sample, sequenced in a study of Ad26.COV2.S vaccination and SARS-CoV-2 variants. The assay was immunoSEQ multiplex PCR, and TCRdb's table has in-frame clones only and misses some. The table shows 350,000 to 550,000 clones, with nearly 90% occurring only once. Sequences were derived from peripheral blood, sampled in a trial of Ad26.COV2.S vaccine versus placebo. The receptors shown here come from a person between 18 and 65 years old who received the Ad26.COV2.S COVID-19 vaccine or a placebo. CDR3s include the opening cysteine and the closing phenylalanine or tryptophan. Fields, in order: D gene, J gene, V gene, clone size, CDR3 DNA, CDR3 protein. A D gene is named only where the DNA matches it firmly. Clone size is given for some rows only: seen once, a few or many times, or a class if the clone is expanded.

D gene: NA
J gene: TRBJ1-5
V gene: TRBV3-1/TRBV3-2
clone size: NA
CDR3 DNA: TGTGCCAGCAGCCAAGATCCTCTCAGGGTTGGAAGCAATCAGCCCCAGCATTTT
CDR3 protein: CASSQDPLRVGSNQPQHF

D gene: NA
J gene: TRBJ1-6
V gene: TRBV5-1
clone size: NA
CDR3 DNA: TGCGCCAGCAGCTTGCGTGGCGGAAATAATTCACCCCTCCACTTT
CDR3 protein: CASSLRGGNNSPLHF

D gene: NA
J gene: TRBJ1-3
V gene: TRBV6-5
clone size: NA
CDR3 DNA: TGTGCCAGCAGTCCTACCCTTAGCTCTGGAAACACCATATATTTT
CDR3 protein: CASSPTLSSGNTIYF

D gene: NA
J gene: TRBJ1-1
V gene: TRBV9
clone size: NA
CDR3 DNA: TGTGCCAGCAGCCCCACGGGACGGAACACTGAAGCTTTCTTT
CDR3 protein: CASSPTGRNTEAFF

D gene: TRBD2
J gene: TRBJ2-3
V gene: TRBV2
clone size: NA
CDR3 DNA: TGTGCCAGCAGTACTCAACTAGCGGGGGTCACAGATACGCAGTATTTT
CDR3 protein: CASSTQLAGVTDTQYF

D gene: TRBD2
J gene: TRBJ2-1
V gene: TRBV2
clone size: NA
CDR3 DNA: TGTGCCAGCGGATCGCCAGCGGGAGGGCCCGGTGAGCAGTTCTTC
CDR3 protein: CASGSPAGGPGEQFF

D gene: NA
J gene: TRBJ2-3
V gene: TRBV3-1/TRBV3-2
clone size: once
CDR3 DNA: TGTGCCAGCAGCCAAGGGCGGGACTTGTACACAGATACGCAGTATTTT
CDR3 protein: CASSQGRDLYTDTQYF

D gene: NA
J gene: TRBJ2-3
V gene: TRBV4-3
clone size: once
CDR3 DNA: TGCGCCAGCAGCCACCCCGCCTATATCGTTAGCACAGATACGCAGTATTTT
CDR3 protein: CASSHPAYIVSTDTQYF

D gene: NA
J gene: TRBJ2-1
V gene: TRBV4-1
clone size: NA
CDR3 DNA: TGCGCCAGCAGCCAGGTTAGGGCTTCCTACAATGAGCAGTTCTTC
CDR3 protein: CASSQVRASYNEQFF

D gene: NA
J gene: TRBJ1-3
V gene: TRBV13
clone size: NA
CDR3 DNA: TGTGCCAGCAGCTTAGGAGGGAGGGCCGAATTGAACACCATATATTTT
CDR3 protein: CASSLGGRAELNTIYF